This entry lists 7 T cell receptor beta chains sequenced from one sample in a study of regulatory T cells in long-lasting Graves disease. The authors built TCR beta libraries using iRepertoire HTBI primers and Arm-PCR of CDR3 regions. A single record per CDR3 protein comes from TCRdb applying MiXCR to the multiplex PCR reads. The table has a few hundred thousand distinct CDR3 sequences, over 15% seen once; the top ten hold roughly 30%. As to time point: newly diagnosed GD, antithyroid drugs for less than 3 months. From PBMCs, RNA was extracted and then used to make the TCR library. This sample was also put to use in a study of T cells in Graves' hyperthyroidism and ophthalmopathy.

Sequencing used peripheral blood mononuclear cells (PBMCs), obtained at new diagnosis, from a patient treated with antithyroid drugs. These receptor sequences come from a middle-aged man with Graves disease.

This clonotype came up a few times. The chain joins TRBV28 to TRBJ1-5, with 7 bases matching TRBD1. Trimming removed 4 bases from V and 4 bases from J; junction bases left unmatched: 7. This CDR3 region has 15 residues. Germline CDR1 MDHEN, CDR2 SYDVKM. CDR3 in DNA: TGTGCCAGCAGTTCCGGGACAGCCGGTAATCAGCCCCAGCATTTT. It codes for CASSSGTAGNQPQHF.

This rearrangement joins TRBV20-1 to TRBJ1-4; 7 nucleotides align to TRBD1. CDR3 length: 14 residues. Germline values: CDR1 DFQATT, CDR2 SNEGSKA (reference sequence). The ends lost 6 bases at V and 10 bases at J; junction bases unmatched: 14. The CDR3 loop is CSAHGQVEGGKLFF. As DNA, the CDR3 is TGCAGTGCCCATGGACAGGTCGAGGGGGGAAAACTGTTTTTT.

In this sample, this clonotype turned up a few times. The chain couples TRBV6-1 to TRBJ2-5, with TRBD1 matching over 7 bases. This CDR3 has 14 residues. J was trimmed by 5 bases and V by 2 bases; bases with no gene match: 5. Germline CDR1 and CDR2: MNHNS and SASEGT. This CDR3 reads CASSEQGVRETQYF. CDR3 sequence (DNA): TGTGCCAGCAGTGAACAGGGGGTGAGGGAGACCCAGTACTTC.

This clonotype turned up a few times. The rearrangement uses TRBV9 and TRBJ2-5; 10 nucleotides align to TRBD1. There are 17 residues in the CDR3. J was trimmed by 0 bases and V by 4 bases; bases with no gene match: 9. CDR1 and CDR2 (germline): SGDLS, YYNGEE. The CDR3 loop is CASSKGQGRQYQETQYF. CDR3 coding DNA: TGTGCCAGCAGCAAGGGACAGGGGCGACAGTACCAAGAGACCCAGTACTTC.

This clonotype has ten or more counts. The chain uses TRBV7-9 and TRBJ2-3; D is possibly TRBD2 (5 bases). The germline V gene has CDR1 SEHNR and CDR2 FQNEAQ (reference sequence). V dropped 5 bases and J dropped 4 bases, with 16 bases sitting between them. CDR3 length: 15 amino acids. The DNA of the CDR3 is TGTGCCAGCAGCCCCAGTACGCGGGTGGCAGATACGCAGTATTTT. Translating it yields CASSPSTRVADTQYF.

This clonotype appeared a few times. Being one base from a much bigger clone, this may be a read error. This CDR3 fails to terminate in the conserved phenylalanine or tryptophan, so it likely reflects a read error. This rearrangement joins TRBV30 to TRBJ1-5, with D possibly being TRBD1 (6 bases). This CDR3 spans 15 amino acids. Germline V lookup: CDR1 GTSNPN, CDR2 SVGIG (reference sequence). Trimming pared 2 bases from V and 4 bases from J, leaving 15 bases between. CDR3 DNA sequence: TGTGCCTGGAGTACGGGGGCGAATCAAAATCAGCCCCAGCATCTT. This encodes CAWSTGANQNQPQHL.

This clonotype came up many times. The chain employs TRBV11-3 and TRBJ1-1; D is perhaps TRBD1 (5 bases). Trimming took off 3 bases at V and 1 base at J, with 9 bases between the two ends. CDR3 size: 14 residues. Per germline, CDR1 SGHNT and CDR2 YENEEA. CDR3 DNA: TGTGCCAGCAGCTTTGCAGGGACGAACACTGAAGCTTTCTTT. It translates to CASSFAGTNTEAFF. The full variable domain, its missing parts supplied by reference TRBV11-3 and TRBJ1-1, is EAGVVQSPRYKIIEKKQPVAFWCNPISGHNTLYWYLQNLGQGPELLIRYENEEAVDDSQLPKDRFSAERLKGVDSTLKIQPAELGDSAVYLCASSFAGTNTEAFFGQGTRLTVV.